Listed below are T cell receptor beta chains from one sample, sequenced in a study of blood T cell repertoires in COVID-19. Data came from immunoSEQ multiplex PCR; TCRdb stores just in-frame clones and leaves some out. The repertoire holds roughly 260,000 clones, approximately 87% seen once, with 2% to 2.5% in the top ten. Sequenced sample: peripheral blood. These receptors were taken from a woman between 45 and 60 years old with acute or convalescent COVID-19. Each CDR3 is given with its conserved first and last residue. Fields, in order: D gene, J gene, clone size, V gene, CDR3 protein, CDR3 DNA. A D gene is named only where the DNA matches it firmly. A clone size is listed for some rows: how often the clone was seen (once, few, many), or a class if it is expanded.

TRBD1	TRBJ1-2	-	TRBV11-2	CASSPGGTGGNTF	TGTGCCAGCAGCCCCGGGGGGACAGGGGGGAACACCTTC
TRBD1	TRBJ1-4	-	TRBV30	CAWSVPAGGSEKLFF	TGTGCCTGGAGTGTACCGGCAGGGGGCAGTGAAAAACTGTTTTTT
TRBD2	TRBJ2-1	-	TRBV7-6	CASRELLAGVRNEQFF	TGTGCCAGCAGAGAGTTACTAGCGGGAGTAAGGAATGAGCAGTTCTTC
TRBD1	TRBJ1-4	-	TRBV9	CASSIRQGASEKLFF	TGTGCCAGCAGCATACGACAGGGGGCCTCTGAAAAACTGTTTTTT
-	TRBJ1-2	-	TRBV9	CASSDGTGERYGYTF	TGTGCCAGCAGCGACGGGACGGGGGAGAGATATGGCTACACCTTC
TRBD1	TRBJ2-7	-	TRBV18	CASSPKLGQGNSYEQYF	TGTGCCAGCTCACCAAAATTGGGACAGGGGAATAGTTACGAGCAGTACTTC
-	TRBJ2-7	-	TRBV15	CATSRAPGSEQYF	TGTGCCACCAGCAGAGCTCCCGGGAGCGAGCAGTACTTC
-	TRBJ2-2	few	TRBV7-6	CASSLGSSANTGELFF	TGTGCCAGCAGCTTAGGGTCTAGCGCGAACACCGGGGAGCTGTTTTTT
TRBD1	TRBJ1-4	-	TRBV7-9	CASSLGTGLLGINEKLFF	TGTGCCAGCAGCTTAGGGACAGGGCTGTTGGGAATAAATGAAAAACTGTTTTTT
TRBD1	TRBJ1-2	-	TRBV29-1	CSLARTGTGGGGYTF	TGTAGCCTAGCCAGAACCGGGACAGGGGGAGGAGGCTACACCTTC
TRBD2	TRBJ2-7	once	TRBV27	CASSLWIAGGPYEQYF	TGTGCCAGCAGTTTATGGATAGCGGGAGGGCCTTACGAGCAGTACTTC
TRBD1	TRBJ1-1	few	TRBV19	CASSQQGVGTEAFF	TGTGCCAGTAGTCAACAGGGGGTTGGTACTGAAGCTTTCTTT
-	TRBJ2-3	-	TRBV3-1/TRBV3-2	CARAEGDTDTQYF	TGTGCCAGGGCGGAAGGGGACACAGATACGCAGTATTTT
TRBD1	TRBJ1-5	-	TRBV24-1	CATSAGQGEPLRPQHF	TGTGCCACCAGTGCCGGACAGGGGGAGCCCCTTCGGCCCCAGCATTTT
-	TRBJ1-2	-	TRBV9	CASSPGGVLNYGYTF	TGTGCCAGCAGCCCCGGTGGAGTTCTTAACTATGGCTACACCTTC
TRBD1	TRBJ1-2	-	TRBV9	CASSNTGARGYTF	TGTGCCAGCAGCAACACAGGGGCGCGCGGCTACACCTTC
-	TRBJ1-5	-	TRBV27	CASSGQSNQPQHF	TGTGCCAGCAGTGGACAGAGCAATCAGCCCCAGCATTTT
-	TRBJ1-1	-	TRBV9	CASSSQGVGNTEAFF	TGTGCCAGCAGCTCTCAAGGAGTCGGGAACACTGAAGCTTTCTTT
-	TRBJ2-1	once	TRBV21-1	CASSKATVMFF	TGTGCCAGCAGCAAAGCTACAGTTATGTTCTTC
TRBD1	TRBJ1-4	-	TRBV7-2	CASRAGTGSEKLFF	TGTGCCAGCAGGGCCGGGACAGGGTCTGAAAAACTGTTTTTT
TRBD1	TRBJ2-1	-	TRBV6-2/TRBV6-3	CASSYSGQGNEQFF	TGTGCCAGCAGTTACTCGGGACAGGGCAATGAGCAGTTCTTC
TRBD2	TRBJ2-1	once	TRBV15	CATSRDASGSSYNEQFF	TGTGCCACCAGCAGAGATGCTAGCGGGAGCTCGTACAATGAGCAGTTCTTC
TRBD1	TRBJ1-2	-	TRBV28	CASNPGQIYGYTF	TGTGCCAGCAACCCGGGACAGATCTATGGCTACACCTTC
-	TRBJ1-2	-	TRBV7-6	CASSLRDIGVLLGGYTF	TGTGCCAGCAGCTTAAGGGACATCGGAGTTTTGTTGGGCGGCTACACCTTC
TRBD1	TRBJ2-7	once	TRBV30	CAWTLGQSYEQYF	TGTGCCTGGACCCTGGGACAGAGCTACGAGCAGTACTTC
TRBD1	TRBJ1-2	-	TRBV27	CASSSLGQVANYGYTF	TGTGCCAGCAGTTCCCTGGGACAGGTAGCTAACTATGGCTACACCTTC
TRBD1	TRBJ1-2	-	TRBV6-1	CASSEYPGTEIYGYTF	TGTGCCAGCAGTGAATACCCCGGGACAGAGATCTATGGCTACACCTTC